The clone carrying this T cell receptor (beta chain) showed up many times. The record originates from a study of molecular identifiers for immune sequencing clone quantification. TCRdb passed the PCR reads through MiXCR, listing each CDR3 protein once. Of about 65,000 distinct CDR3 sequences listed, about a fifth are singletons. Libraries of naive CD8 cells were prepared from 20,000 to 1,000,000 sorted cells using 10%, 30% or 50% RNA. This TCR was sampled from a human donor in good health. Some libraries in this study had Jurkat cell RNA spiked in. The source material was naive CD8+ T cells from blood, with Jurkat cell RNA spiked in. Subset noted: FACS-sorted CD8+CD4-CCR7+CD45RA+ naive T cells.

The CDR3: CASSLGELWDEQFF. The CDR3 DNA reads TGTGCCAGCAGCTTAGGAGAGCTGTGGGATGAGCAGTTCTTC. This chain links TRBV7-9 with TRBJ2-1; D unresolved. CDR1 and CDR2 from the germline V gene are SEHNR and FQNEAQ (reference sequence). Trimming removed 1 base from V and 8 bases from J, with 12 bases in between. CDR3 length: 14 amino acids.